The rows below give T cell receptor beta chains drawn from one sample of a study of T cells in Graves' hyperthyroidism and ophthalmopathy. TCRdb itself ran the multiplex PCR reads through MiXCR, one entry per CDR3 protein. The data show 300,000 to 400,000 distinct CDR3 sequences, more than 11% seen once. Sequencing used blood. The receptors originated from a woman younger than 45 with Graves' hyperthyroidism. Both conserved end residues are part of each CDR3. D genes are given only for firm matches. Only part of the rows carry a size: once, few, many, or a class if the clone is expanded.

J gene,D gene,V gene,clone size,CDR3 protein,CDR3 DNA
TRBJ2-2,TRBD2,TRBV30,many,CAWSGVAGETGELFF,TGTGCCTGGAGTGGGGTAGCGGGAGAAACCGGGGAGCTGTTTTTT
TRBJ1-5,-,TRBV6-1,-,CASNVDGIDNYQPQHF,TGTGCCAGCAACGTAGATGGCATAGACAACTATCAGCCCCAGCATTTT
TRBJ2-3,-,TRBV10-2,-,CASSLGVRRAATDTQYF,TGCGCCAGCAGCTTGGGCGTCCGACGAGCGGCTACAGATACGCAGTATTTT
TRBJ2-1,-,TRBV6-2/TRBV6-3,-,CASSWGAYNEQFF,TGTGCCAGCAGTTGGGGGGCCTACAATGAGCAGTTCTTC
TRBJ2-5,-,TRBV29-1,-,CSVLTGPGETQYF,TGCAGCGTGTTGACAGGCCCTGGGGAGACCCAGTACTTC
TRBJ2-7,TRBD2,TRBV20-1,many,CSAVLAGEGNEQYF,TGCAGTGCGGTACTAGCGGGAGAGGGCAACGAGCAGTACTTC
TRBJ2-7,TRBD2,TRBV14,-,CASSQRDGLAGYEQYF,TGTGCCAGCAGCCAAAGGGACGGACTAGCGGGCTACGAGCAGTACTTC
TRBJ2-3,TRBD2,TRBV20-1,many,CSARDRLADLTDTQYF,TGCAGTGCTAGAGACAGACTAGCGGACCTCACAGATACGCAGTATTTT
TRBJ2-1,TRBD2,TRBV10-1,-,CASSPLAGGQGEQFF,TGCGCCAGCAGTCCTCTAGCGGGAGGGCAGGGTGAGCAGTTCTTC
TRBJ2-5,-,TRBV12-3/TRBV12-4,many,CASSLPEGETQYF,TGTGCCAGCAGTTTACCGGAGGGAGAGACCCAGTACTTC